This entry lists 12 T cell receptor beta chains sequenced from one sample in a study of beta chain features in type 1 diabetes. Sequenced material consisted of expressed TCRB transcripts (all of the isolated RNA was reverse transcribed). Profiling relied on immunoSEQ multiplex PCR, and the TCRdb table lists in-frame clones only, not all of them. The sample lists about 160,000 clones, roughly 9% occurring once. Study findings and constraints: Shorter TCRB CDR3s, moderately but significantly so, were found in Type 1 diabetes patients in all four CD4+ subsets.

These receptors lack a known antigen. Sample: central memory CD4+ T cells from blood. All receptors derive from a woman aged 25 to 39 with type 1 diabetes.

V usage is TRBV2 and J usage is TRBJ1-1, with D unresolved. The germline gives CDR1 SNHLY, CDR2 FYNNEI. The CDR3 has 10 amino acids. Trimming left V 4 bases short and J 11 bases short, with 8 bases between. CDR3 DNA: TGTGCCAGCAGTGTTCAGGCTGCTTTCTTT. This translates into CASSVQAAFF.

The chain uses TRBV5-1 and TRBJ2-7, with 7 bases identical to TRBD1. Unmatched junction bases numbered 2, after V lost 0 bases and J lost 2 bases. Germline V gene data show CDR1 as SGHRS and CDR2 as YFSETQ. This CDR3 is built from 14 residues. The CDR3 sequence is CASSLGTGAYEQYF. CDR3 bases: TGCGCCAGCAGCTTGGGGACAGGTGCCTACGAGCAGTACTTC.

This chain connects TRBV11-3 to TRBJ1-2; the D is unclear. V was trimmed by 0 bases and J by 2 bases, leaving 4 bases between them. Germline lookup yields CDR1 SGHNT and CDR2 YENEEA. There are 13 residues in the CDR3. CDR3 sequence: CASSLDGNYGYTF. CDR3 DNA: TGTGCCAGCAGCTTAGACGGGAACTATGGCTACACCTTC.

The genes are TRBV18 and TRBJ1-1; TRBD1 aligns across 8 bases. The CDR3 totals 16 residues. V was pared by 6 bases and J by 8 bases, with 17 bases of the junction left unmatched. CDR1 and CDR2 (germline): KGHSH, LQKENI. The CDR3 DNA sequence: TGTGCCAGCTCCCTTAACGCAGGGGGCATCTCGTTCGAAGCTTTCTTT. Encoded protein: CASSLNAGGISFEAFF. The complete variable domain, with remaining parts taken from reference TRBV18 and TRBJ1-1, reads NAGVMQNPRHLVRRRGQEARLRCSPMKGHSHVYWYRQLPEEGLKFMVYLQKENIIDESGMPKERFSAEFPKEGPSILRIQQVVRGDSAAYFCASSLNAGGISFEAFFGQGTRLTVV.

This clone was observed a few times. This chain joins TRBV4-1 and TRBJ2-1; weak D call: TRBD2 (6 bases). Germline loops: CDR1 MGHRA, CDR2 YSYEKL. This CDR3 has 18 amino acids. The V end lost 0 bases, the J end lost 3 bases, and 18 bases lay between the germline ends. CDR3: CASSQEGRDATNYNEQFF. CDR3 bases: TGCGCCAGCAGCCAAGAGGGGCGGGATGCGACTAACTACAATGAGCAGTTCTTC.

CDR3 in amino acids: CASSPPATGSTQYF. For the CDR3, the DNA is TGTGCCAGCTCACCACCGGCTACAGGGTCTACCCAGTACTTC. V and J are TRBV18 and TRBJ2-5; a possible D gene is TRBD1 (6 bases). This CDR3 region has 14 residues. Germline CDR1 KGHSH, CDR2 LQKENI. V lost 0 bases, J lost 8 bases, and 13 bases lay in between.

This clone was detected a few times. The J gene is TRBJ2-7, the V gene TRBV7-9, with D perhaps matching TRBD1 (7 bases). The germline V and J ends were trimmed by 1 base and 2 bases, with 18 bases remaining between them. CDR1 and CDR2 (germline): SEHNR, FQNEAQ (reference sequence). The CDR3 extends over 17 amino acids. The CDR3 nucleotides read TGTGCCAGCAGCTTAGAGGGCGGGACAGTGGGAACCTACGAGCAGTACTTC. It is translated as CASSLEGGTVGTYEQYF.

This clone was detected only a few times. The chain recombines TRBV5-1 with TRBJ2-3; D is possibly TRBD1 (7 bases). Trimming left V 4 bases short and J 1 base short, with 13 bases between. The CDR3 has 15 amino acids. Germline V gives CDR1 SGHRS, CDR2 YFSETQ. CDR3 region: CASSPQGGGTDTQYF. The CDR3 region has the DNA TGCGCCAGCAGCCCCCAGGGGGGAGGCACAGATACGCAGTATTTT.

The V call is TRBV9, the J call TRBJ2-5; possible D gene TRBD2, 6 bases. Germline V CDR1 and CDR2: SGDLS, YYNGEE. Trimming removed 4 bases from V and 10 bases from J, with 17 bases in between. The CDR3 is 13 amino acids. The CDR3 is CASSPGTVTDQYF. The DNA for the CDR3 is TGTGCCAGCAGCCCCGGGACTGTCACGGACCAGTACTTC.

This clone was recorded at least ten times. The CDR3 spells CASSQDRGRSTYGYTF. CDR3 sequence (DNA): TGCGCCAGCAGCCAAGATCGAGGGAGGTCAACCTATGGCTACACCTTC. This chain connects TRBV4-1 to TRBJ1-2; no definite D call. Trimming took 0 bases from V and 4 from J, leaving 15 bases between them. The CDR3 has 16 amino acids. Germline V gene sequence: CDR1 MGHRA, CDR2 YSYEKL.

The CDR3 bases are TGTGCACTCAACGGACTAGCGGGGTACACAGATACGCAGTATTTT. It yields the protein CALNGLAGYTDTQYF. J is TRBJ2-3 and V is TRBV30; 12 bases match TRBD2. Germline assignment: CDR1 GTSNPN and CDR2 SVGIG (reference sequence). The CDR3 covers 15 residues.

This sequence joins TRBV7-9 and TRBJ2-6; TRBD2 is a possible D gene (6 bases). CDR1 is SEHNR and CDR2 is FQNEAQ in the germline V gene (reference sequence). Trimming left V 2 bases short and J 11 bases short, with 10 bases between. The CDR3 covers 13 residues. CDR3 amino acids: CASSLIGSDVLTF. The DNA for the CDR3 is TGTGCCAGCAGCTTAATCGGGAGCGACGTCCTGACTTTC.